A single sample is the source of the 17 T cell receptor beta chains below, sequenced in a study of T cell clones after liver transplantation. The table came from immunoSEQ multiplex PCR; TCRdb's copy has only in-frame clones and leaves some out. This table has about 58,000 clones, 70% appearing once. The sample in question was CD4+ T cells from blood, obtained at the 15-month timepoint. The receptor set was obtained from a human patient who received a liver transplant. The graft donor may be the source of some T cells.

V and J are TRBV30 and TRBJ2-7; 9 nucleotides agree with TRBD1. V trimming: 3 bases; J trimming: 6 bases; junction bases outside the gene matches: 6. CDR1 and CDR2 (germline): GTSNPN, SVGIG (reference sequence). The CDR3 is 13 amino acids. DNA of the CDR3: TGTGCCTGGAGCCTCGGGACAGGGCCCGAGCAGTACTTC. This translates into CAWSLGTGPEQYF. Full variable domain (missing parts from reference TRBV30 and TRBJ2-7): SQTIHQWPATLVQPVGSPLSLECTVEGTSNPNLYWYRQAAGRGLQLLFYSVGIGQISSEVPQNLSASRPQDRQFILSSKKLLLSDSGFYLCAWSLGTGPEQYFGPGTRLTVT.

V gene TRBV7-2 combines with J gene TRBJ2-7, with TRBD2 identical over 7 bases. The V gene's germline CDR1 is SGHTA and CDR2 FQGNSA. V shed 5 bases, J shed 6 bases, and the junction held 13 bases outside the gene matches. This CDR3 spans 15 amino acids. The CDR3 DNA follows: TGTGCCAGCAGCCAACAAGGCGGGAGTCGGAGCGAGCAGTACGTC. Translation gives CASSQQGGSRSEQYV.

A single count supports this clone. The chain has TRBV5-1 and TRBJ2-1, with D uncertain. V lost 2 bases, J lost 5 bases, and 14 bases lay in between. Germline lookup yields CDR1 SGHRS and CDR2 YFSETQ. The CDR3 is 15 amino acids. Here the CDR3 DNA reads TGCGCCAGCAGCTTCCTTAGTACGGAAAACAATGAGCAGTTCTTC. It is translated as CASSFLSTENNEQFF. The full variable domain, its missing parts supplied by reference TRBV5-1 and TRBJ2-1, is KAGVTQTPRYLIKTRGQQVTLSCSPISGHRSVSWYQQTPGQGLQFLFEYFSETQRNKGNFPGRFSGRQFSNSRSEMNVSTLELGDSALYLCASSFLSTENNEQFFGPGTRLTVL.

V is TRBV7-9 and J is TRBJ1-4; TRBD1 might be the D (5 bases). V was trimmed by 2 bases and J by 1 base, leaving 14 bases between them. Germline V gene lookup returns CDR1 SEHNR and CDR2 FQNEAQ (reference sequence). The length of the CDR3 is 17 residues. The CDR3 nucleotides read TGTGCCAGCAGCTTAAGTCTGGGCGGGGGAACTAATGAAAAACTGTTTTTT. Translation: CASSLSLGGGTNEKLFF.

The V call is TRBV6-5, the J call TRBJ2-5, with D perhaps TRBD1 or TRBD2 (6 bases each). The germline V gene has CDR1 MNHEY and CDR2 SVGAGI. Between the trimmed V and J ends, which lost 7 bases and 2 bases, there was a span of 17 bases. The CDR3 extends over 15 amino acids. The CDR3 spells CASTLAGGGQETQYF. The CDR3 nucleotides are TGTGCCAGCACCTTGGCCGGGGGCGGTCAAGAGACCCAGTACTTC.

This chain joins TRBV2 and TRBJ1-3; tentative D call: TRBD1 (6 bases). The length of the CDR3 is 18 residues. The germline V gene has CDR1 SNHLY and CDR2 FYNNEI. Trimming pared 7 bases from V and 0 bases from J, leaving 22 bases between. The CDR3 loop reads CASKGARRDMDSGNTIYF. The CDR3 bases are TGTGCCAGCAAAGGGGCAAGGCGGGACATGGACTCTGGAAACACCATATATTTT.

The chain recombines TRBV21-1 with TRBJ1-3; the tabulated D call, TRBD1, remains unverified against the DNA. TRBV21-1 corresponds to a pseudogene. This CDR3 has 17 amino acids. The CDR3 sequence is CASSSQGPQERGNTIYF. The CDR3 DNA sequence: TGTGCCAGCAGCTCCCAGGGGCCCCAAGAGAGGGGAAACACCATATATTTT.

This chain uses TRBV5-1 with TRBJ1-3, with D possibly matching TRBD1 (6 bases). The V gene's germline CDR1 is SGHRS and CDR2 YFSETQ. There are 14 residues in the CDR3. V was shortened by 0 bases and J by 2 bases, with 6 bases between the two germline ends. CDR3 region: CASSLDRAGNTIYF. The CDR3 DNA follows: TGCGCCAGCAGCTTGGACAGGGCTGGAAACACCATATATTTT.

The V gene is TRBV30, the J gene TRBJ2-1, with 8 bases that match TRBD1. V shed 1 base, J shed 4 bases, and the junction held 6 bases outside the gene matches. This CDR3 region has 15 residues. CDR1 and CDR2 from the germline V gene are GTSNPN and SVGIG (reference sequence). In DNA form, the CDR3 reads TGTGCCTGGAGTGACGGGACAGGAGATTACAATGAGCAGTTCTTC. Its translation: CAWSDGTGDYNEQFF.

This chain joins TRBV7-2 and TRBJ2-5; D ambiguous. The CDR3 has 14 residues. V lost 2 bases, J lost 2 bases, and 9 bases lay in between. Germline V gene sequence: CDR1 SGHTA, CDR2 FQGNSA. In nucleotides, the CDR3 is TGTGCCAGCAGCTTATTGGGCCAACAAGAGACCCAGTACTTC. Translation: CASSLLGQQETQYF.

The V and J genes are TRBV11-2 and TRBJ2-1; 11 nucleotides match TRBD2. This CDR3 is built from 15 residues. The germline V gene encodes CDR1 SGHAT and CDR2 FQNNGV. Unmatched junction bases numbered 7, after V lost 5 bases and J lost 7 bases. The CDR3 loop reads CASSIGTSGTNEQFF. As DNA, the CDR3 is TGTGCCAGCAGCATCGGGACTAGCGGAACAAATGAGCAGTTCTTC.

V gene TRBV6-1 combines with J gene TRBJ1-3; D gene uncertain. V was trimmed by 4 bases and J by 1 base, leaving 8 bases between them. Per the germline V gene, CDR1 is MNHNS and CDR2 is SASEGT. The CDR3 is made up of 14 amino acids. The CDR3 DNA is TGTGCCAGCAGTGGCAGAGATTCTGGAAACACCATATATTTT. It codes for CASSGRDSGNTIYF.

The CDR3, as DNA: TGCAGCGTTGACGACAGGGGAGGGACAGATACGCAGTATTTT. Translated: CSVDDRGGTDTQYF. V and J are TRBV29-1 and TRBJ2-3; D possibly corresponds to TRBD1 (8 bases). Germline CDR1 SQVTM, CDR2 ANQGSEA. Trimming stripped 3 bases from V and 3 bases from J, with 13 bases between. CDR3 length equals 14 residues.

With respect to this clone: Mismatch with germline at one junction end may stem from a read error. V usage is TRBV19 and J usage is TRBJ2-3, with 9 positions matching TRBD2. CDR1 and CDR2 from the germline V gene are LNHDA and SQIVND (reference sequence). The CDR3 loop spans 13 amino acids. The CDR3 is CASRIAGADTQYF. CDR3 coding DNA: TGTGCCAGTAGAATAGCGGGGGCAGATACGCAGTATTTT.

The V and J genes are TRBV6-6 and TRBJ2-7; D remains unclear. Deletions cut 2 bases from V and 4 bases from J, with 9 bases between. CDR1 and CDR2 from the germline V gene are MNHNY and SVGAGI (reference sequence). CDR3 length equals 13 residues. This chain's CDR3 is CASSYPPGYEQYV. CDR3 coding DNA: TGTGCCAGCAGTTACCCTCCAGGATACGAGCAGTACGTC.

The chain uses TRBV19 and TRBJ2-4; D is undetermined. This CDR3 is 14 amino acids long. Trimming took 5 bases from V and 1 from J, leaving 9 bases between them. Germline V lookup: CDR1 LNHDA, CDR2 SQIVND (reference sequence). The DNA of the CDR3 is TGTGCCAGTAGTCCCACGGGTGCCAAAAACATTCAGTACTTC. Encoded protein: CASSPTGAKNIQYF.

This clone came up once. The rearrangement joins TRBV19 to TRBJ1-1; D unresolved. Germline V gene lookup returns CDR1 LNHDA and CDR2 SQIVND (reference sequence). This CDR3 has 13 amino acids. V was shortened by 10 bases and J by 1 base, with 13 bases between the two germline ends. The CDR3 loop is CAIRGVRNTEAFF. The CDR3 DNA sequence: TGTGCCATCAGAGGAGTGAGGAACACTGAAGCTTTCTTT.